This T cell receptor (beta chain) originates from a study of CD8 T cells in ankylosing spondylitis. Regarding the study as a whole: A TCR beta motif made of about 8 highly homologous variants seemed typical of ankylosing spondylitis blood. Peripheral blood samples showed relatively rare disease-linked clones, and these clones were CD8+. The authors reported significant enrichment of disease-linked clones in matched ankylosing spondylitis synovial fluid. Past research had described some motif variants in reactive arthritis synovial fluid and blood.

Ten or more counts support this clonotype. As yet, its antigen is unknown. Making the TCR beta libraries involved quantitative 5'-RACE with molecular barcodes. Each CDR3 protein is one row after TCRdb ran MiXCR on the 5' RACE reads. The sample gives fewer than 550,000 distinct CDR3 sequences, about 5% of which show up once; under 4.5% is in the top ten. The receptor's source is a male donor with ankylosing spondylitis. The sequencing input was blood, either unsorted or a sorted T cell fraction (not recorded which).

CDR3 in amino acids: CASSFRDNGEKLFF. In nucleotides, the CDR3 is TGTGCCAGCAGTTTTAGGGACAATGGCGAAAAACTGTTTTTT. This chain connects TRBV28 to TRBJ1-4; weak D call: TRBD1 (6 bases). The CDR3 covers 14 residues. Germline V CDR1 and CDR2: MDHEN, SYDVKM. Trimming removed 3 bases at V and 8 bases at J, with 13 bases between.